A selection of T cell receptor beta chains follows, all from one sample in a study of early T cells in non-severe SARS-CoV-2 infection. In TCRdb, the 5' RACE reads were re-called with MiXCR into one record per CDR3 protein. In the table there are about 46,000 distinct CDR3 sequences, roughly a tenth of which are singletons. Sequencing used whole blood, obtained at baseline. These receptors all come from an adult who was a healthcare worker with PCR-confirmed SARS-CoV-2 infection or an uninfected control (not recorded which). CDR3s include the opening cysteine and the closing phenylalanine or tryptophan. A D gene is named only where the DNA matches it firmly. Rows give clone size only sometimes, using once, few, many, or a class for an expanded clone.

>-|TRBJ1-1|TRBV3-1|many
CASSHGWPGERNTEAFF
TGTGCCAGCAGCCACGGGTGGCCAGGGGAAAGGAACACTGAAGCTTTCTTT
>-|TRBJ2-7|TRBV7-9|few
CASSSPGGRESYEQYF
TGTGCCAGCAGCTCCCCGGGCGGCCGGGAATCCTACGAGCAGTACTTC
>-|TRBJ2-7|TRBV7-9|few
CASSSTGTSAYEQYF
TGTGCCAGCAGCTCGACCGGGACATCAGCCTACGAGCAGTACTTC
>-|TRBJ2-7|TRBV5-1|many
CASSSTVGSYEQYF
TGCGCCAGCAGCTCGACAGTAGGCTCCTACGAGCAGTACTTC
>TRBD1|TRBJ2-5|TRBV7-8|few
CASRRDRGLETQYF
TGTGCCAGCAGGCGGGACAGGGGGCTAGAGACCCAGTACTTC
>-|TRBJ2-7|TRBV7-3|-
CASSLTGEVTWSEQYF
TGTGCCAGCAGCTTAACCGGAGAAGTTACATGGTCCGAGCAGTACTTC
>-|TRBJ1-1|TRBV7-9|many
CASSSGDGKAFF
TGTGCCAGCAGCTCGGGGGACGGCAAGGCTTTCTTT
>-|TRBJ2-2|TRBV19|-
CASSIVGDTGELFF
TGTGCCAGTAGTATCGTCGGGGACACCGGGGAGCTGTTTTTT
>TRBD1|TRBJ1-5|TRBV2|many
CASSTTSGTGDQPQHF
TGTGCCAGCAGCACGACGTCCGGGACAGGGGATCAGCCCCAGCATTTT
>-|TRBJ2-3|TRBV27|many
CASSLALWDRTDTQYF
TGTGCCAGCAGTTTAGCCCTCTGGGACCGCACAGATACGCAGTATTTT
>TRBD1|TRBJ1-5|TRBV20-1|many
CSAGVRGPGNQPQHF
TGCAGTGCTGGTGTCAGGGGGCCCGGCAATCAGCCCCAGCATTTT
>-|TRBJ1-6|TRBV6-1|few
CASSEIRGNSPLHF
TGTGCCAGCAGTGAAATTAGGGGTAATTCACCCCTCCACTTT
>-|TRBJ2-2|TRBV6-4|-
CASSDGEVGELFF
TGTGCCAGCAGTGACGGAGAGGTCGGGGAGCTGTTTTTT
>TRBD1|TRBJ1-6|TRBV5-1|many
CASSLGDRTGRSPLHF
TGCGCCAGCAGCTTGGGTGATCGGACAGGGAGGTCACCCCTCCACTTT
>TRBD2|TRBJ2-7|TRBV7-6|many
CASSLGFGSGNEQYF
TGTGCCAGCAGCTTAGGGTTCGGGAGCGGGAACGAGCAGTACTTC
>-|TRBJ1-4|TRBV5-6|-
CASSLGRLNEKLFF
TGTGCCAGCAGCCTTGGACGGCTAAATGAAAAACTGTTTTTT
>TRBD2|TRBJ2-1|TRBV20-1|many
CSATPLAGVYNEQFF
TGCAGTGCTACCCCTTTAGCGGGAGTCTACAATGAGCAGTTCTTC
>-|TRBJ1-5|TRBV28|few
CASSSGANQPQHF
TGTGCCAGCAGTTCAGGGGCTAACCAGCCCCAGCATTTT
>-|TRBJ2-5|TRBV28|-
CASHSGARGGETQYF
TGTGCCAGCCATTCGGGCGCCAGGGGCGGGGAGACCCAGTACTTC
>-|TRBJ1-3|TRBV30|few
CAWSVNTGMNTIYF
TGTGCCTGGAGTGTAAATACAGGGATGAACACCATATATTTT
>-|TRBJ1-4|TRBV29-1|many
CSVEAPTNEKLFF
TGCAGCGTTGAAGCCCCAACTAATGAAAAACTGTTTTTT
>TRBD1|TRBJ1-2|TRBV19|many
CASSGHQTGAGGYTF
TGTGCCAGTAGTGGTCACCAGACAGGGGCAGGAGGCTACACCTTC
>TRBD1|TRBJ1-3|TRBV5-5|-
CASSFGQGGNTIYF
TGTGCCAGCAGCTTCGGACAGGGCGGAAACACCATATATTTT
>TRBD2|TRBJ2-7|TRBV5-4|-
CASSRGTSGVLYEQYF
TGTGCCAGCAGCCGCGGGACTAGCGGGGTGCTTTACGAGCAGTACTTC
>TRBD2|TRBJ2-1|TRBV6-2/TRBV6-3|-
CASSYGGGTYNEQFF
TGTGCCAGCAGTTACGGCGGGGGTACCTACAATGAGCAGTTCTTC
>-|TRBJ2-1|TRBV11-1|-
CASSLGMSSLDEQFF
TGTGCCAGCAGCTTGGGAATGTCGAGCTTAGATGAGCAGTTCTTC
>TRBD1|TRBJ2-6|TRBV29-1|few
CSAGTGLANVLTF
TGCAGCGCCGGGACAGGGCTCGCCAACGTCCTGACTTTC
>-|TRBJ2-7|TRBV29-1|-
CSVAPGASYEQYF
TGCAGCGTTGCCCCGGGAGCCTCCTACGAGCAGTACTTC
>TRBD1|TRBJ2-3|TRBV5-1|few
CASSLQGARRADTQYF
TGCGCCAGCAGCTTGCAGGGGGCGAGACGGGCAGATACGCAGTATTTT
>-|TRBJ2-5|TRBV7-6|medium-sized
CASSSRDNAQETQYF
TGTGCCAGCAGCTCCCGGGACAACGCCCAAGAGACCCAGTACTTC
>TRBD2|TRBJ2-5|TRBV7-8|many
CASSSIRLAGGKTQYF
TGTGCCAGCAGTTCCATAAGACTAGCGGGGGGGAAGACCCAGTACTTC